Following are 20 T cell receptor beta chains from one sample sequenced in a study of cytomegalovirus exposure and HLA in healthy donors. The PCR employed 60 Vbeta primers together with 13 Jbeta primers. This table comes from immunoSEQ multiplex PCR, and its TCRdb copy is limited to in-frame clones, with some not included. The data contain roughly 110,000 clones, about 70% of them singletons. Sequencing input: PBMCs. The receptor set was obtained from a female donor in good health and CMV-seronegative.

This clone was counted a single time. J is TRBJ1-1 and V is TRBV28; D unclear. The germline CDR1 and CDR2 sequences are MDHEN and SYDVKM. The CDR3 is 13 amino acids. V was trimmed by 1 base and J by 5 bases, leaving 8 bases between them. Here the CDR3 reads CASSLYRRTEAFF. Written as DNA, the CDR3 is TGTGCCAGCAGTTTATACAGAAGGACTGAAGCTTTCTTT.

The chain joins TRBV5-1 to TRBJ2-3, with unresolved D. This CDR3 is built from 13 residues. Germline V lookup: CDR1 SGHRS, CDR2 YFSETQ. V was pared by 0 bases and J by 7 bases, with 9 bases between. The CDR3 DNA sequence: TGCGCCAGCAGCTTGGAAAAGCCGTATACGCAGTATTTT. Translation gives CASSLEKPYTQYF.

V usage is TRBV27 and J usage is TRBJ2-3, with 13 positions matching TRBD2. This CDR3 region has 15 residues. The germline gives CDR1 MNHEY, CDR2 SMNVEV (reference sequence). Germline trimming cut 5 bases from V and 4 bases from J; bases unmatched to any gene: 3. CDR3 in amino acids: CASSAGLAGADTQYF. The CDR3, as DNA: TGTGCCAGCAGTGCCGGACTAGCGGGGGCAGATACGCAGTATTTT.

V is TRBV2 and J is TRBJ2-5, with D possibly being TRBD1 (5 bases). Trimming shortened V by 2 bases and J by 3 bases, and 13 bases separated the two germline ends. Germline V gene lookup returns CDR1 SNHLY and CDR2 FYNNEI. The CDR3 has 15 amino acids. The chain's CDR3 is CASSESRVDKETQYF. CDR3 nucleotide sequence: TGTGCCAGCAGTGAATCCAGGGTAGATAAAGAGACCCAGTACTTC.

The chain combines TRBV6-5 with TRBJ2-2; 8 bases are shared with TRBD2. The V segment lost 7 bases and the J segment 6 bases; nucleotides outside the gene matches: 10. This CDR3 comprises 15 residues. In germline, CDR1 is MNHEY, CDR2 SVGAGI. This CDR3 is CASKTSGGYSGELFF. CDR3 nucleotides: TGTGCCAGCAAAACTAGCGGAGGTTATTCCGGGGAGCTGTTTTTT.

This chain joins TRBV19 and TRBJ2-7; possibly TRBD2 for D (6 bases). This CDR3 has 15 residues. V lost 0 bases to trimming and J lost 3 bases, with 12 bases between them. CDR1 is LNHDA and CDR2 is SQIVND in the germline V gene (reference sequence). The CDR3 region has the DNA TGTGCCAGTAGTATAGAGGCAGGACTATACTACGAGCAGTACTTC. Its translation is CASSIEAGLYYEQYF.

This clone was observed once. In DNA, the CDR3 is TGTGCCAGCAGCCCCGAGACAGCCTCCTACGAGCAGTACTTC. Translation gives CASSPETASYEQYF. The chain recombines TRBV5-8 with TRBJ2-7; D perhaps matches TRBD1 (5 bases). V was trimmed by 4 bases and J by 0 bases, leaving 11 bases between them. This CDR3 region has 14 residues. Looked up from germline, CDR1 is SGHTS and CDR2 is YDEGEE.

The V gene is TRBV5-6, the J gene TRBJ2-1, with 7 nucleotides matching TRBD2. This CDR3 is built from 11 residues. V lost 5 bases, J lost 7 bases, and 0 bases stayed unmatched. Looked up from germline, CDR1 is SGHDT and CDR2 is YYEEEE. The DNA for the CDR3 is TGTGCCAGCAGGGGGGGGAATGAGCAGTTCTTC. Residues: CASRGGNEQFF.

The V call is TRBV28, the J call TRBJ2-1, with 7 bases fitting TRBD1. The CDR3 totals 15 residues. The V gene end was trimmed by 4 bases and the J gene end by 1 base; junction bases not matched to a gene: 4. In germline, CDR1 is MDHEN, CDR2 SYDVKM. CDR3 nucleotide sequence: TGTGCCAGCAGTTCCGACAGGGTTTCCTACAATGAGCAGTTCTTC. Protein: CASSSDRVSYNEQFF.

The chain uses TRBV7-9 and TRBJ2-7; D gene ambiguous. Trimming left V 5 bases short and J 3 bases short, with 14 bases between. Germline values: CDR1 SEHNR, CDR2 FQNEAQ (reference sequence). The CDR3 spans 14 residues. The CDR3 coding sequence is TGTGCCAGCAGCCCCCATTCTCGCTACTACGAGCAGTACTTC. It translates to CASSPHSRYYEQYF.

This clone was detected only once. The chain combines TRBV28 with TRBJ1-2; D is uncertain. Germline V gives CDR1 MDHEN, CDR2 SYDVKM. The ends were cut back, 6 bases at V and 2 bases at J, with 7 bases in the middle. The CDR3 consists of 12 residues. The CDR3 protein is CASSQTNYGYTF. DNA of the CDR3: TGTGCCAGCAGCCAGACAAACTATGGCTACACCTTC.

This clone showed up just a few times. This sequence joins TRBV5-4 and TRBJ2-2; 10 positions agree with TRBD2. This CDR3 contains 15 residues. Germline V lookup: CDR1 SGHNT, CDR2 YYREEE (reference sequence). V lost 4 bases, J lost 5 bases, and 5 bases stayed unmatched. The CDR3 loop reads CASSLQLAGTGELFF. Written as DNA, the CDR3 is TGTGCCAGCAGCCTACAACTAGCGGGAACCGGGGAGCTGTTTTTT. Based on the CDR3 plus reference TRBV5-4 and TRBJ2-2, the full variable domain is ETGVTQSPTHLIKTRGQQVTLRCSSQSGHNTVSWYQQALGQGPQFIFQYYREEENGRGNFPPRFSGLQFPNYSSELNVNALELDDSALYLCASSLQLAGTGELFFGEGSRLTVL.

This chain connects TRBV5-1 to TRBJ2-1; 13 nucleotides agree with TRBD2. The J segment lost 1 base and the V segment lost 0 bases, leaving 4 bases of the junction unmatched. The CDR3 has 18 residues. The V gene's germline CDR1 is SGHRS and CDR2 YFSETQ. As DNA, the CDR3 is TGCGCCAGCAGCTTGGGGAGGGGACTAGCGGGATCCTACAATGAGCAGTTCTTC. It specifies CASSLGRGLAGSYNEQFF. Drawing the rest from reference TRBV5-1 and TRBJ2-1, the complete variable domain is KAGVTQTPRYLIKTRGQQVTLSCSPISGHRSVSWYQQTPGQGLQFLFEYFSETQRNKGNFPGRFSGRQFSNSRSEMNVSTLELGDSALYLCASSLGRGLAGSYNEQFFGPGTRLTVL.

The V and J genes are TRBV27 and TRBJ2-1; 7 bases are a match to TRBD1. With V trimmed by 5 bases and J by 0 bases, 7 bases remained unmatched. The CDR3 is made up of 16 amino acids. Germline CDR1 reads MNHEY; CDR2 reads SMNVEV (reference sequence). In nucleotides, the CDR3 is TGTGCCAGCAGTGCGACAGGGTTTAGCTCCTACAATGAGCAGTTCTTC. Its protein product is CASSATGFSSYNEQFF.

The J gene is TRBJ2-3, the V gene TRBV14; D not certain. The CDR3 consists of 14 residues. The V and J ends lost 2 bases and 5 bases respectively, with 11 bases between them. Germline-derived CDR1 and CDR2 are SGHDN and FVKESK. The CDR3 DNA reads TGTGCCAGCAGCCAAATCGACTTCCAAGATACGCAGTATTTT. It encodes CASSQIDFQDTQYF.

The rearrangement joins TRBV5-6 to TRBJ2-4; no definite D call. The germline V gene has CDR1 SGHDT and CDR2 YYEEEE. The ends were cut back, 1 base at V and 4 bases at J, with 9 bases in the middle. This CDR3 comprises 14 residues. CDR3 amino acids: CASSLLAGKNIQYF. CDR3 sequence (DNA): TGTGCCAGCAGCTTGTTGGCAGGTAAAAACATTCAGTACTTC.

In this sample, this clone turned up a few times. The chain is built from TRBV5-5 and TRBJ2-2, with 7 bases identical to TRBD1. This CDR3 has 15 residues. The V gene's germline CDR1 is SGHKS and CDR2 YYEKEE (reference sequence). The ends lost 0 bases at V and 4 bases at J; junction bases unmatched: 3. The CDR3 is CASSLGDRATGELFF. The CDR3 bases are TGTGCCAGCAGCTTGGGGGACAGAGCCACCGGGGAGCTGTTTTTT.

The chain is built from TRBV2 and TRBJ1-3; the D gene is possibly TRBD1 (5 bases). The CDR3 is made up of 15 amino acids. CDR1 is SNHLY and CDR2 is FYNNEI in the germline V gene. The germline V and J ends were trimmed by 7 bases and 0 bases, with 13 bases remaining between them. CDR3 coding DNA: TGTGCCAGCAACCCGACAGTCCGCTCTGGAAACACCATATATTTT. As protein: CASNPTVRSGNTIYF. The full variable domain, completed using reference TRBV2 and TRBJ1-3, is EPEVTQTPSHQVTQMGQEVILRCVPISNHLYFYWYRQILGQKVEFLVSFYNNEISEKSEIFDDQFSVERPDGSNFTLKIRSTKLEDSAMYFCASNPTVRSGNTIYFGEGSWLTVV.

The chain combines TRBV4-3 with TRBJ2-3; 8 bases agree with TRBD2. The V and J ends lost 0 bases and 4 bases, in that order; junction bases with no gene match: 15. Germline lookup yields CDR1 LGHNA and CDR2 YSLEER. The CDR3 is made up of 19 amino acids. The CDR3 loop reads CASSQDVPGGGLIPDTQYF. In DNA, the CDR3 is TGCGCCAGCAGCCAAGATGTTCCGGGCGGGGGGCTAATTCCAGATACGCAGTATTTT.

The rearrangement links TRBV2 to TRBJ2-6; 9 nucleotides match TRBD1. The V and J ends lost 3 bases and 0 bases, in that order; junction bases with no gene match: 6. The germline V gene has CDR1 SNHLY and CDR2 FYNNEI. The CDR3 has 18 amino acids. The CDR3 loop reads CASSDSGTGPSGANVLTF. DNA of the CDR3: TGTGCCAGCAGTGACTCCGGGACAGGGCCCTCTGGGGCCAACGTCCTGACTTTC. Filled out from reference TRBV2 and TRBJ2-6, the complete variable domain reads EPEVTQTPSHQVTQMGQEVILRCVPISNHLYFYWYRQILGQKVEFLVSFYNNEISEKSEIFDDQFSVERPDGSNFTLKIRSTKLEDSAMYFCASSDSGTGPSGANVLTFGAGSRLTVL.